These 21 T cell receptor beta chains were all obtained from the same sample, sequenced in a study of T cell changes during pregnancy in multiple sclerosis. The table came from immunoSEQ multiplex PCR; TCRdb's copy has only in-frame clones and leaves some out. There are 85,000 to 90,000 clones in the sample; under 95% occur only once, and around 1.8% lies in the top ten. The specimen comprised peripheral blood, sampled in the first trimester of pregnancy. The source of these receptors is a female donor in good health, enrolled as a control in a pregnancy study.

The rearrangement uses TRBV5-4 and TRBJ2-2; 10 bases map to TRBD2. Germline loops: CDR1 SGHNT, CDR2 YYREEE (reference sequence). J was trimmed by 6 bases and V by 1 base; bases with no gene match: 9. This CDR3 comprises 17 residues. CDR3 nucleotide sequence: TGTGCCAGCAGCTTGAAAGGGCTAGCGGGGGCGTCCGGGGAGCTGTTTTTT. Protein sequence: CASSLKGLAGASGELFF.

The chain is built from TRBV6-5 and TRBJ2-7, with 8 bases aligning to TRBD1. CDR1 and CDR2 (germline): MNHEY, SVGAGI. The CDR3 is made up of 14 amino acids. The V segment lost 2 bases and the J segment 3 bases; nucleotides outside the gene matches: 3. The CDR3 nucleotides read TGTGCCAGCAGTTACGCACAGGGGGGCTACGAGCAGTACTTC. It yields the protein CASSYAQGGYEQYF.

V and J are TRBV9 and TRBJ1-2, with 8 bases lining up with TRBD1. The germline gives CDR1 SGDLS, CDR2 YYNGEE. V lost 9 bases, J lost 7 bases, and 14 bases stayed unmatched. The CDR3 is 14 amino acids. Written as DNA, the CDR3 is TGTGCCACTCCTTCGCAGGGGGCTATCTCTGGCTACACCTTC. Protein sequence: CATPSQGAISGYTF.

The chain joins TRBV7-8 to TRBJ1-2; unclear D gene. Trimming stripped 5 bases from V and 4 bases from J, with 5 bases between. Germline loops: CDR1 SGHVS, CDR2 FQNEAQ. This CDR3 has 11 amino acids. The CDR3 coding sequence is TGTGCCAGCAGCGGCGGCTATGGCTACACCTTC. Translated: CASSGGYGYTF.

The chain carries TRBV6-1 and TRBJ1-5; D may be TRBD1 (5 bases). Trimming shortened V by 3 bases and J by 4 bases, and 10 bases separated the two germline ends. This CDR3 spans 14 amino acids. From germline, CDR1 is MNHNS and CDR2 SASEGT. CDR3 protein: CASSDTGGNQPQHF. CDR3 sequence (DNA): TGTGCCAGCAGTGACACGGGGGGAAATCAGCCCCAGCATTTT.

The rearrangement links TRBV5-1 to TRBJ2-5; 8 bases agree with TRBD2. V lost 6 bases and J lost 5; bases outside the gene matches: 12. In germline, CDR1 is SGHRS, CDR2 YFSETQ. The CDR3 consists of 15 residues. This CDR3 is CASTPGGAQGETQYF. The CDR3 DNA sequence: TGCGCCAGCACTCCGGGGGGGGCCCAAGGGGAGACCCAGTACTTC. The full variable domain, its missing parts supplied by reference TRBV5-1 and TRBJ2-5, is KAGVTQTPRYLIKTRGQQVTLSCSPISGHRSVSWYQQTPGQGLQFLFEYFSETQRNKGNFPGRFSGRQFSNSRSEMNVSTLELGDSALYLCASTPGGAQGETQYFGPGTRLLVL.

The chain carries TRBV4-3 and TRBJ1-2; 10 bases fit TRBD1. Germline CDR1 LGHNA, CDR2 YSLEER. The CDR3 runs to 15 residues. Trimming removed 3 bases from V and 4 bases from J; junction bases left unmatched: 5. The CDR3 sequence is CASSQGQGNLYGYTF. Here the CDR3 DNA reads TGCGCCAGCAGCCAGGGACAGGGGAACCTCTATGGCTACACCTTC.

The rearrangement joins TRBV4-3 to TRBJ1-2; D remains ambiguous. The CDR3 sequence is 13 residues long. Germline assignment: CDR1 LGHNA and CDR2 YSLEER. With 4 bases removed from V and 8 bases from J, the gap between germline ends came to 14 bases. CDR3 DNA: TGCGCCAGCAGCCCAAACGCGCGGTCCGGCTACACCTTC. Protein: CASSPNARSGYTF.

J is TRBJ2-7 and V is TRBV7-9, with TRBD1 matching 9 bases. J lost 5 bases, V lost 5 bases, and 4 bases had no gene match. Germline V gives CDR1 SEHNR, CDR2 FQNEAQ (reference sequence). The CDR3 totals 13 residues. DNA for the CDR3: TGTGCCAGCAGCCCGGACAGGGGCCACGAGCAGTACTTC. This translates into CASSPDRGHEQYF.

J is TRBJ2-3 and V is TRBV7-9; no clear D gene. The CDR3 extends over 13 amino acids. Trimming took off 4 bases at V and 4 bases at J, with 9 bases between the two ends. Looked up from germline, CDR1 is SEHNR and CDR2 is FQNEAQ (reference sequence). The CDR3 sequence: CASSSHTADTQYF. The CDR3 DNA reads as TGTGCCAGCAGCTCCCATACTGCAGATACGCAGTATTTT.

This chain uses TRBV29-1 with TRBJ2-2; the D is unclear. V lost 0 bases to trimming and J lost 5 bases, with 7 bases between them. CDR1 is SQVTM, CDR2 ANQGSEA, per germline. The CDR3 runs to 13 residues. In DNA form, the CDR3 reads TGCAGCGTTGAAGAAGCTAGTACCGGGGAGCTGTTTTTT. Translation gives CSVEEASTGELFF.

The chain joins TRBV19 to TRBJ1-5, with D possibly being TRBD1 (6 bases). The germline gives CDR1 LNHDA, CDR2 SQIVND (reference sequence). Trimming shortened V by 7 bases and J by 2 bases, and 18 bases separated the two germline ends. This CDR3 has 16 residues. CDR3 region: CASTPKRGIGNQPQHF. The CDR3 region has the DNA TGTGCCAGTACCCCCAAGAGGGGGATTGGCAATCAGCCCCAGCATTTT. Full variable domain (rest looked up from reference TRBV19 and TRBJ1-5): DGGITQSPKYLFRKEGQNVTLSCEQNLNHDAMYWYRQDPGQGLRLIYYSQIVNDFQKGDIAEGYSVSREKKESFPLTVTSAQKNPTAFYLCASTPKRGIGNQPQHFGDGTRLSIL.

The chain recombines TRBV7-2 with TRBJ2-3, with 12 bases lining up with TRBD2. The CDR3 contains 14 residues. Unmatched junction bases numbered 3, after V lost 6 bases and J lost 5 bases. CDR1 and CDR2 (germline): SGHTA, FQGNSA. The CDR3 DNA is TGTGCCAGCAGGATGACTAGCGGGGGAGATACGCAGTATTTT. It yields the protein CASRMTSGGDTQYF. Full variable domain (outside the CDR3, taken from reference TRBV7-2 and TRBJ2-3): GAGVSQSPSNKVTEKGKDVELRCDPISGHTALYWYRQSLGQGLEFLIYFQGNSAPDKSGLPSDRFSAERTGGSVSTLTIQRTQQEDSAVYLCASRMTSGGDTQYFGPGTRLTVL.

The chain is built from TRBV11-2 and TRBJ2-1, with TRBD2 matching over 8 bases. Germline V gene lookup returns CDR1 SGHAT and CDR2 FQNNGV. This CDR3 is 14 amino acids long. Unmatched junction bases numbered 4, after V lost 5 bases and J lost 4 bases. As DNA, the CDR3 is TGTGCCAGCAGCGAGGGCGGGGGGTACAATGAGCAGTTCTTC. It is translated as CASSEGGGYNEQFF.

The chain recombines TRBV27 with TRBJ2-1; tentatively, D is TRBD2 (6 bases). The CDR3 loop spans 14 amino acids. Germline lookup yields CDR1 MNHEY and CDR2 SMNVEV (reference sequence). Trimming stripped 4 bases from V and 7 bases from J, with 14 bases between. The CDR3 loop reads CASSSKGTSNEQFF. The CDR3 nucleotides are TGTGCCAGCAGTTCTAAGGGGACTTCTAATGAGCAGTTCTTC.

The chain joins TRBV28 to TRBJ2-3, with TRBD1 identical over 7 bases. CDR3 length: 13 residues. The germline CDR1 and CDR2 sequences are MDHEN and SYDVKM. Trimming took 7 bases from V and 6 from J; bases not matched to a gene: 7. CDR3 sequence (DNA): TGTGCCAGCAAAGGGGGCGCAGGGGATACGCAGTATTTT. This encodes CASKGGAGDTQYF. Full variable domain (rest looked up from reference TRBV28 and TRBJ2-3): DVKVTQSSRYLVKRTGEKVFLECVQDMDHENMFWYRQDPGLGLRLIYFSYDVKMKEKGDIPEGYSVSREKKERFSLILESASTNQTSMYLCASKGGAGDTQYFGPGTRLTVL.

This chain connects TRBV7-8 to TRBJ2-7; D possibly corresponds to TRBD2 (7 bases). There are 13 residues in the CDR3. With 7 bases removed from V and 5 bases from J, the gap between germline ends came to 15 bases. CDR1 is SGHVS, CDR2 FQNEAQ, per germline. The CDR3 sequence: CASTPRGADEQYF. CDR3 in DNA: TGTGCCAGCACCCCCCGGGGGGCCGACGAGCAGTACTTC.

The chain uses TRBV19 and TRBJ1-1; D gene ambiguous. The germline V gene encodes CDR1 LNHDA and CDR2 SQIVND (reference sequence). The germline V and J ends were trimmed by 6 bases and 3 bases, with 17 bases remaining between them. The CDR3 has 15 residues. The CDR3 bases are TGTGCCAGTAGCCCTCGACTGCCTCGGGACACTGAAGCTTTCTTT. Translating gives CASSPRLPRDTEAFF.

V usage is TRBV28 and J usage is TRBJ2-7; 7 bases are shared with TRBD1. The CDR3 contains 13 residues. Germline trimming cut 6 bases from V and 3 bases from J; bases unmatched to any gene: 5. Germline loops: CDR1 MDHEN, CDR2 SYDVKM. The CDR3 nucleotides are TGTGCCAGCAGCCGGGGACAGATCTACGAGCAGTACTTC. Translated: CASSRGQIYEQYF. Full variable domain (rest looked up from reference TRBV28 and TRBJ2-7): DVKVTQSSRYLVKRTGEKVFLECVQDMDHENMFWYRQDPGLGLRLIYFSYDVKMKEKGDIPEGYSVSREKKERFSLILESASTNQTSMYLCASSRGQIYEQYFGPGTRLTVT.

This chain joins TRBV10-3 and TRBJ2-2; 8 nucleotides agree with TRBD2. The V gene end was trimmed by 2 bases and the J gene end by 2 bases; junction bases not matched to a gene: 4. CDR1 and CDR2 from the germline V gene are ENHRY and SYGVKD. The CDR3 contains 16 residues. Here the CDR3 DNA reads TGTGCCATCAGTGAGAGGAGCGGGGGCAACACCGGGGAGCTGTTTTTT. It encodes CAISERSGGNTGELFF.

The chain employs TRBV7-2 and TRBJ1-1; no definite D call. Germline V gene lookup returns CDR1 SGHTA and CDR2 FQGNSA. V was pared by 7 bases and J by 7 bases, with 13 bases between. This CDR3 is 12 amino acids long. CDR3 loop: CASTEPGNEAFF. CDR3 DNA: TGTGCCAGCACCGAGCCGGGGAATGAAGCTTTCTTT. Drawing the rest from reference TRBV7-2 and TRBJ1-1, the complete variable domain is GAGVSQSPSNKVTEKGKDVELRCDPISGHTALYWYRQSLGQGLEFLIYFQGNSAPDKSGLPSDRFSAERTGGSVSTLTIQRTQQEDSAVYLCASTEPGNEAFFGQGTRLTVV.